Listed below are T cell receptor beta chains from one sample, sequenced in a study of blood T cell repertoires in COVID-19. This table comes from immunoSEQ multiplex PCR, and its TCRdb copy is limited to in-frame clones, with some not included. In the table there are some 65,000 clones, over 75% of which are singletons. Sequencing was performed on peripheral blood. Receptors originate from an elderly man with acute or convalescent COVID-19. Both conserved end residues are part of each CDR3. Fields, in order: CDR3 DNA, CDR3 protein, D gene, J gene, V gene, clone size. D genes are given only for firm matches. Size values are once, few and many counts, or a class for expanded clones, and some rows have none.

DNA: TGCAGCGTGGGGGGGCAGGGTGGACCTACCACTGAAGCTTTCTTT; CDR3: CSVGGQGGPTTEAFF; D: -; J: TRBJ1-1; V: TRBV29-1; size: few
DNA: TGTACCACCTCCCCGGGGGTAATCTATGGCTACACCTTC; CDR3: CTTSPGVIYGYTF; D: -; J: TRBJ1-2; V: TRBV6-6; size: -
DNA: TGTGCCAGCAGTTACTCTCGAGGGACTTTCTTT; CDR3: CASSYSRGTFF; D: -; J: TRBJ1-1; V: TRBV6-5; size: -
DNA: TGTGCCAGCAGTGCAGGGAATGCCTACGAGCAGTACTTC; CDR3: CASSAGNAYEQYF; D: -; J: TRBJ2-7; V: TRBV7-9; size: -
DNA: TGTGCCAGCAGCCAACCTTCCGAGGGGAACACTGAAGCTTTCTTT; CDR3: CASSQPSEGNTEAFF; D: -; J: TRBJ1-1; V: TRBV5-4; size: -
DNA: TGCGCCAGCAGCTTGGGAGGGTTTGCTAGCACAGATACGCAGTATTTT; CDR3: CASSLGGFASTDTQYF; D: -; J: TRBJ2-3; V: TRBV5-1; size: -
DNA: TGTGCCAGTAGAGAGGGTGGGGCTGGAAACACCATATATTTT; CDR3: CASREGGAGNTIYF; D: -; J: TRBJ1-3; V: TRBV19; size: -
DNA: TGTGCCAGCAGTTTATTCTGGGTCCGGACAGGCCGGGCTGAAGCTTTCTTT; CDR3: CASSLFWVRTGRAEAFF; D: TRBD1; J: TRBJ1-1; V: TRBV28; size: -
DNA: TGTGCCAGCAGACGGGACACTGACACTGAAGCTTTCTTT; CDR3: CASRRDTDTEAFF; D: -; J: TRBJ1-1; V: TRBV2; size: -
DNA: TGTGCTAGTGGTCCGAGTACCTCTGAGCAGTTCTTC; CDR3: CASGPSTSEQFF; D: -; J: TRBJ2-1; V: TRBV12-5; size: -
DNA: TGTGCCACCAGGGACAGGGGGAGCACTGAAGCTTTCTTT; CDR3: CATRDRGSTEAFF; D: TRBD1; J: TRBJ1-1; V: TRBV24-1; size: once
DNA: TGTGCCAGCAGGAGAGGGAGGGGTGGGAACACTGAAGCTTTCTTT; CDR3: CASRRGRGGNTEAFF; D: -; J: TRBJ1-1; V: TRBV6-5; size: -
DNA: TGTGCCAGTAGTACACAGATTCTCACTGAAGCTTTCTTT; CDR3: CASSTQILTEAFF; D: -; J: TRBJ1-1; V: TRBV19; size: -
DNA: TGTGCCTGGAGTAACAGGGGAGTAGGAGGAAACACCATATATTTT; CDR3: CAWSNRGVGGNTIYF; D: TRBD1; J: TRBJ1-3; V: TRBV30; size: -
DNA: TGTGCCAGCAGCTCCGGGACTAGCGGGAATCTAGCCAAAAACATTCAGTACTTC; CDR3: CASSSGTSGNLAKNIQYF; D: TRBD2; J: TRBJ2-4; V: TRBV7-2; size: -
DNA: TGTGCCAGCAGTGCGGGAAGCCTTGGCAATCAGCCCCAGCATTTT; CDR3: CASSAGSLGNQPQHF; D: -; J: TRBJ1-5; V: TRBV25-1; size: -
DNA: TGTGCCAGCCTAGGGGCTGGGGAGACCCAGTACTTC; CDR3: CASLGAGETQYF; D: -; J: TRBJ2-5; V: TRBV6-5; size: -
DNA: TGCGCCAGCAGCCACGGGACAGCCGGGGAGCTGTTTTTT; CDR3: CASSHGTAGELFF; D: TRBD1; J: TRBJ2-2; V: TRBV5-1; size: -
DNA: TGTGCCAGCAGTCCCGGAACAGGGGAATCCCGTATAGCCAAAAACATTCAGTACTTC; CDR3: CASSPGTGESRIAKNIQYF; D: TRBD1; J: TRBJ2-4; V: TRBV7-2; size: -
DNA: TGCGCCAGCAGTCCGACTAGCGGGAGGGCAAGTACGCAGTATTTT; CDR3: CASSPTSGRASTQYF; D: TRBD2; J: TRBJ2-3; V: TRBV5-1; size: -
DNA: TGTGCCAGCAGTAAGGACAGGGGGTACAATGAGCAGTTCTTC; CDR3: CASSKDRGYNEQFF; D: TRBD1; J: TRBJ2-1; V: TRBV6-5; size: -
DNA: TGTGCCTGGAGTGTACAGGGGGCTAACTATGGCTACACCTTC; CDR3: CAWSVQGANYGYTF; D: TRBD1; J: TRBJ1-2; V: TRBV30; size: few
DNA: TGTGCCACCAGCAGAGAACACGGCGGGAAAGTTGCAGATACGCAGTATTTT; CDR3: CATSREHGGKVADTQYF; D: -; J: TRBJ2-3; V: TRBV15; size: -
DNA: TGCAGCGTGTACAGGGTTTTTTATGGCTACACCTTC; CDR3: CSVYRVFYGYTF; D: -; J: TRBJ1-2; V: TRBV29-1; size: once
DNA: TGCGCCAGCAGTGAGTCGGGCAGGGGCCGGACTGAAGCTTTCTTT; CDR3: CASSESGRGRTEAFF; D: -; J: TRBJ1-1; V: TRBV10-1; size: -
DNA: TGCGCCAGCAGTGAGGGCGGGTTCAACGAGCAGTACTTC; CDR3: CASSEGGFNEQYF; D: -; J: TRBJ2-7; V: TRBV10-1; size: -
DNA: TGTGCCAGCAGTGATTCACTCCCCCGGGAGACCCAGTACTTC; CDR3: CASSDSLPRETQYF; D: -; J: TRBJ2-5; V: TRBV2; size: -
DNA: TGTGCCAGCAGCAAAGCCGGAGCCACGAACACTGAAGCTTTCTTT; CDR3: CASSKAGATNTEAFF; D: -; J: TRBJ1-1; V: TRBV2; size: -
DNA: TGTGCCATCAGTGGGTCAACACGGGGGATGGCCTACGAGCAGTACTTC; CDR3: CAISGSTRGMAYEQYF; D: -; J: TRBJ2-7; V: TRBV10-3; size: once
DNA: TGTGCCACCAGTGATTCATTGGGACTAGCCTTAGACGAGCAGTACTTC; CDR3: CATSDSLGLALDEQYF; D: TRBD2; J: TRBJ2-7; V: TRBV24-1; size: -
DNA: TGTGCCAGTAGTATGGGACTGGACGGACTAGGTGAGCAGTTCTTC; CDR3: CASSMGLDGLGEQFF; D: TRBD2; J: TRBJ2-1; V: TRBV19; size: -
DNA: TGTGCCAGCAGCCAAGGACTAGCGGGAGCTAAAATTACCGGGGAGCTGTTTTTT; CDR3: CASSQGLAGAKITGELFF; D: TRBD2; J: TRBJ2-2; V: TRBV4-2; size: -
DNA: TGCAGCGGAGGGGGCTACACCTTC; CDR3: CSGGGYTF; D: -; J: TRBJ1-2; V: TRBV29-1; size: -
DNA: TGCGCCAGCAGCCCGGGGTATGGGGTCGTCCCTGAAGCTTTCTTT; CDR3: CASSPGYGVVPEAFF; D: -; J: TRBJ1-1; V: TRBV4-3; size: -
DNA: TGTGCCAGCAGCCCCGCGGGGGGAGCCTATGGCTACACCTTC; CDR3: CASSPAGGAYGYTF; D: -; J: TRBJ1-2; V: TRBV7-2; size: -
DNA: TGTGCCAGCAGCACGCGGTCGCTGACAGGAGGAGGAAAGACCCAGTACTTC; CDR3: CASSTRSLTGGGKTQYF; D: -; J: TRBJ2-5; V: TRBV7-2; size: -
DNA: TGCGCCAGCAGCAGAACAGGGTTTTTGGACGAGCAGTACTTC; CDR3: CASSRTGFLDEQYF; D: -; J: TRBJ2-7; V: TRBV5-1; size: -
DNA: TGTGCCAGCAGGAACGAGGGCAATCAGCCCCAGCATTTT; CDR3: CASRNEGNQPQHF; D: -; J: TRBJ1-5; V: TRBV28; size: -
DNA: TGCAGCGGAGGGAGTGGGTACGAGCAGTACTTC; CDR3: CSGGSGYEQYF; D: -; J: TRBJ2-7; V: TRBV29-1; size: once
DNA: TGTGCCAGCACCCTGGAGGGTTCTCCTAGATATGGCTACACCTTC; CDR3: CASTLEGSPRYGYTF; D: -; J: TRBJ1-2; V: TRBV2; size: -
DNA: TGTGCCAGCACTCAAACTCAGGGGTATGGCTACACCTTC; CDR3: CASTQTQGYGYTF; D: -; J: TRBJ1-2; V: TRBV6-5; size: -
DNA: TGTGCCAGCAGCGTAGTAAATTCGGAGACAGGGTCTAGCGGGGAGCTGTTTTTT; CDR3: CASSVVNSETGSSGELFF; D: TRBD1; J: TRBJ2-2; V: TRBV9; size: -
DNA: TGTGCCAGCAGCGTAGAAGGACAGAACCCCTATGGCTACACCTTC; CDR3: CASSVEGQNPYGYTF; D: -; J: TRBJ1-2; V: TRBV9; size: -
DNA: TGTGCCAGCAGTGAGGGGGGTGGCTACACCTTC; CDR3: CASSEGGGYTF; D: -; J: TRBJ1-2; V: TRBV6-1; size: -
DNA: TGTGCCAGCAGTGTAGGTCCAGGGGCCCCTATCAATCAGCCCCAGCATTTT; CDR3: CASSVGPGAPINQPQHF; D: -; J: TRBJ1-5; V: TRBV2; size: -
DNA: TGTGCCAGCAGCCCCGGGACAGGGGCCTCTGGCTACACCTTC; CDR3: CASSPGTGASGYTF; D: TRBD1; J: TRBJ1-2; V: TRBV7-2; size: -
DNA: TGCGCCAGCAGCTTGGCCGGGACAGGTCTTGAAAAACTGTTTTTT; CDR3: CASSLAGTGLEKLFF; D: TRBD1; J: TRBJ1-4; V: TRBV5-1; size: -
DNA: TGTGCCAGCTCGCCGACAGGGTCGAAAGAGACCCAGTACTTC; CDR3: CASSPTGSKETQYF; D: TRBD1; J: TRBJ2-5; V: TRBV18; size: -
DNA: TGTGCCAGTAGTATAACAGGGGGCTCCTACGAGCAGTACTTC; CDR3: CASSITGGSYEQYF; D: TRBD1; J: TRBJ2-7; V: TRBV19; size: -